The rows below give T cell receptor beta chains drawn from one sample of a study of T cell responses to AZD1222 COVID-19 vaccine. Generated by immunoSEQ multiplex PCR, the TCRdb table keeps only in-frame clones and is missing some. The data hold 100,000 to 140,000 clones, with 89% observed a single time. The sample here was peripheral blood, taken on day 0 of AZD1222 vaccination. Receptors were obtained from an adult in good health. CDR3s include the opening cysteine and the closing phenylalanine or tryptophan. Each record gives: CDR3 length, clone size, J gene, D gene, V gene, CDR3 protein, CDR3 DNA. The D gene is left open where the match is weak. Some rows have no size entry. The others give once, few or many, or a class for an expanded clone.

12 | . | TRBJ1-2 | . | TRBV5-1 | CASSLLKAGYTF | TGCGCCAGCAGCTTATTGAAAGCCGGCTACACCTTC
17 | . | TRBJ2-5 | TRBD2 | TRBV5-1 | CASSWGLAGGGQETQYF | TGCGCCAGCAGCTGGGGACTAGCGGGAGGTGGCCAAGAGACCCAGTACTTC
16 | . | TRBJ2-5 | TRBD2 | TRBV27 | CASSLYAGAFQETQYF | TGTGCCAGCAGTTTATATGCGGGAGCATTTCAAGAGACCCAGTACTTC
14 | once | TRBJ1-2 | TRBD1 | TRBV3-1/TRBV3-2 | CASSQRQGRYGYTF | TGTGCCAGCAGCCAAAGACAGGGGAGGTATGGCTACACCTTC
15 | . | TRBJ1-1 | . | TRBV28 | CASSFLGLSNTEAFF | TGTGCCAGCAGTTTTTTGGGACTCTCCAACACTGAAGCTTTCTTT
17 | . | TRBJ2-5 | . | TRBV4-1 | CASTFRLQGIKRETQYF | TGCGCCAGCACCTTCCGATTACAGGGAATTAAGCGGGAGACCCAGTACTTC
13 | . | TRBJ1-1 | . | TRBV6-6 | CASSFQERTEAFF | TGTGCCAGCAGTTTTCAGGAAAGGACTGAAGCTTTCTTT
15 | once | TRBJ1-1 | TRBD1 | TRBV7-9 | CASSLADRGSTEAFF | TGTGCCAGCAGCTTAGCGGACAGGGGATCTACTGAAGCTTTCTTT
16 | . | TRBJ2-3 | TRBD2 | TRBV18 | CASEPGLANPGDTQYF | TGTGCCAGCGAACCGGGACTAGCAAACCCGGGAGATACGCAGTATTTT
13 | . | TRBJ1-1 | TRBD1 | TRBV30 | CAWRQGAGAEAFF | TGTGCCTGGAGACAGGGGGCAGGCGCTGAAGCTTTCTTT
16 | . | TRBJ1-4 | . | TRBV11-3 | CASSLYTGATNEKLFF | TGTGCCAGCAGCCTTTACACCGGGGCAACTAATGAAAAACTGTTTTTT
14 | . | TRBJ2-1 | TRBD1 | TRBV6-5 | CASSRDRGGNEQFF | TGTGCCAGCAGTCGGGACAGGGGTGGTAATGAGCAGTTCTTC
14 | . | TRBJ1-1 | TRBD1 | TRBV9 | CASSVSTGGTEAFF | TGTGCCAGCAGCGTCTCCACAGGGGGCACTGAAGCTTTCTTT
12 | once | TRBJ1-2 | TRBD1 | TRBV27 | CASSQGVGGYTF | TGTGCCAGCAGCCAGGGGGTTGGGGGCTACACCTTC
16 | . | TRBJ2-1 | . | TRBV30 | CAWSVGHLSSYNEQFF | TGTGCCTGGAGCGTCGGACATTTGAGCTCCTACAATGAGCAGTTCTTC
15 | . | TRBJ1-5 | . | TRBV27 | CASSLSPLGDQPQHF | TGTGCCAGCAGTTTATCCCCCCTGGGAGACCAGCCCCAGCATTTT